The present TCR beta chain was sequenced within a study of blood T cell repertoires in COVID-19. At the level of the study: Specimens from acute and convalescent COVID-19 originated in the United States, Italy and Spain.

As handled by the study authors: Scientists estimated how many nucleated cells there were by amplifying reference gene primers. Generated by immunoSEQ multiplex PCR, the TCRdb table keeps only in-frame clones and is missing some. The V and J calls and clone size were taken over from that table, and D and trimming were inferred from the DNA. This sample carries approximately 100,000 clones, around 89% of them seen once, and the ten largest clones take about 34%. The sequenced sample was peripheral blood. This receptor was identified in a woman aged 80 or older with acute or convalescent COVID-19.

The CDR3 sequence is CASSITGTNTEAFF. The CDR3 DNA is TGTGCCAGCAGTATTACCGGGACAAACACTGAAGCTTTCTTT. This rearrangement joins TRBV6-2 or TRBV6-3 to TRBJ1-1; D is possibly TRBD1 (6 bases). The germline V gene has CDR1 MNHEY and CDR2 SVGEGT. Trimming shortened V by 5 bases and J by 2 bases, and 12 bases separated the two germline ends. The CDR3 loop spans 14 amino acids.